These 2 T cell receptor beta chains originate from one sample sequenced in a study of cytomegalovirus exposure and HLA in healthy donors (dated by TCRdb to about 2017). The protocol used for the library was the immunoSEQ multiplex PCR assay. For the multiplex PCR, a mixture combining 60 forward primers for TCR Vbeta segments and 13 reverse primers for TCR Jbeta segments was used. This is the immuneACCESS table as TCRdb keeps it, with only in-frame sequences that have V and J called. A part of the clones is gone; compared with another copy, unresolved V genes explain less than half, and the rest is unexplained. This sample comprises 160,000 or so clones, roughly 85% of them detected only once. The ten top clones hold 6.3% of the sample. The specimen sequenced was PBMCs. The receptors were gathered from a man aged 40-50 years in good health and CMV-seropositive.

The chain has TRBV28 and TRBJ2-1, with TRBD2 identical over 10 bases. There are 15 residues in the CDR3. V lost 4 bases to trimming and J lost 5 bases; unmatched junction nucleotides: 5. Germline assignment: CDR1 MDHEN and CDR2 SYDVKM. The CDR3 bases are TGTGCCAGCAGTTCTGTGGGACTAGCGAACAATGAGCAGTTCTTC. As protein: CASSSVGLANNEQFF.

This rearrangement joins TRBV9 to TRBJ1-4, with unresolved D. Trimming removed 6 bases at V and 0 bases at J, with 9 bases between. This CDR3 has 14 residues. In germline, CDR1 is SGDLS, CDR2 YYNGEE. The CDR3 sequence: CASNLNPTNEKLFF. Written as DNA, the CDR3 is TGTGCCAGCAACTTAAACCCAACTAATGAAAAACTGTTTTTT.